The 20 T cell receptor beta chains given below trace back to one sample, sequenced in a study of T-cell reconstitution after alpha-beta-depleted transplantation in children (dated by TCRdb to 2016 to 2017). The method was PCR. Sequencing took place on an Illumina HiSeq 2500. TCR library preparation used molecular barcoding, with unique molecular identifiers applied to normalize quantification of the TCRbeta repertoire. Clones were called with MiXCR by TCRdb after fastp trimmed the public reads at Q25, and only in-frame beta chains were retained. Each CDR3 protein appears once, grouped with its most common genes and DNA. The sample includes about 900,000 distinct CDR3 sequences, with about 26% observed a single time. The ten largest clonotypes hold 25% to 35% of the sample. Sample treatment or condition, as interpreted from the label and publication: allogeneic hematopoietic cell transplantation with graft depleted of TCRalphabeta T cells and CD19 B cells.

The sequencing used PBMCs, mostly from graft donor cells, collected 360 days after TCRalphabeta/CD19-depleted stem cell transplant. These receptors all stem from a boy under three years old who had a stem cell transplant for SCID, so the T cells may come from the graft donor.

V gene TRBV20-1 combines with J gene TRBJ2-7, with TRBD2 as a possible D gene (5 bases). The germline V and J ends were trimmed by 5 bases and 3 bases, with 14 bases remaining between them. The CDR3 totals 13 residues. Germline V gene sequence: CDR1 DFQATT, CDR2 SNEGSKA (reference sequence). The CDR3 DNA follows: TGCAGTGCTTCCAGAAGCGGCCGCTACGAGCAGTACTTC. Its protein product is CSASRSGRYEQYF.

CDR3 DNA sequence: TGTGCCAGCAGCCCCGGCCGGGACAGGATGAACACCGGGGAGCTGTTTTTT. It is translated as CASSPGRDRMNTGELFF. J is TRBJ2-2 and V is TRBV7-8, with 8 bases identical to TRBD1. This CDR3 region has 17 residues. From germline, CDR1 is SGHVS and CDR2 FQNEAQ. V lost 5 bases to trimming and J lost 1 base; unmatched junction nucleotides: 9.

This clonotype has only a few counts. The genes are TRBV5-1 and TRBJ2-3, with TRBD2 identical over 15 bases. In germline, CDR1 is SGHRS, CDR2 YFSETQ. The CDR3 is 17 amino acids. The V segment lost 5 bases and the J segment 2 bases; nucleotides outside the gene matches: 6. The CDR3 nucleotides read TGCGCCAGCAGGGGGACTAGCGGGGGGATCATCACAGATACGCAGTATTTT. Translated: CASRGTSGGIITDTQYF.

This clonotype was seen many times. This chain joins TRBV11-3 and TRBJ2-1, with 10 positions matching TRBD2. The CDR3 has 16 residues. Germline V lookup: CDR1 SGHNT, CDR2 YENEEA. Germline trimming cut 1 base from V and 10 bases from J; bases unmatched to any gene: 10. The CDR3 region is CASSLGLAGASEEQFF. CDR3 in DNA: TGTGCCAGCAGCTTAGGTCTAGCGGGGGCCTCTGAGGAGCAGTTCTTC.

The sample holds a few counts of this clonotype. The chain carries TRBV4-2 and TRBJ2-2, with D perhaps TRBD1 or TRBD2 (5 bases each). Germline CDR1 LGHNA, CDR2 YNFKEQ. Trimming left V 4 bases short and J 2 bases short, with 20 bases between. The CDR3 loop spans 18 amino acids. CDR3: CASSPTLGRKINTGELFF. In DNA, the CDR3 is TGTGCCAGCAGCCCGACCTTGGGACGGAAAATTAACACCGGGGAGCTGTTTTTT.

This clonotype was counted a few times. The CDR3 nucleotides read TGCGCCAGCAGCCCTAGGACAGGGGGGGATACTGAAGCTTTCTTT. Encoded protein: CASSPRTGGDTEAFF. The chain has TRBV5-1 and TRBJ1-1, with 10 bases lining up with TRBD1. The junction had 8 bases not matched to a gene; V was cut back by 4 bases and J by 5 bases. Germline-derived CDR1 and CDR2 are SGHRS and YFSETQ. The CDR3 contains 15 residues.

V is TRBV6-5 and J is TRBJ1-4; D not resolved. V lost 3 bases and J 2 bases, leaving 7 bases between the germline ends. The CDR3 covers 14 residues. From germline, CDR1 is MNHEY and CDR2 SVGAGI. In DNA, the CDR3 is TGTGCCAGCAGTTATGCGGGGACTAATGAAAAACTGTTTTTT. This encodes CASSYAGTNEKLFF.

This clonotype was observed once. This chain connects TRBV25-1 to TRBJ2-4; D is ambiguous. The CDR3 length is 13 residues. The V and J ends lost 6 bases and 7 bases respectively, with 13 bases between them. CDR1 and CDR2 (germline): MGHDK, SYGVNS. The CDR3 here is CASSRKVGNIQYF. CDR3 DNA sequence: TGTGCCAGCAGCCGAAAAGTGGGGAACATTCAGTACTTC.

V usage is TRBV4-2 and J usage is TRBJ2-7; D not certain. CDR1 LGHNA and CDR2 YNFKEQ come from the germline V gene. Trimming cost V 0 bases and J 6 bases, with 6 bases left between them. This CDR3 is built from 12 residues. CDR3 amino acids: CASSQEKSEQYF. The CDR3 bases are TGTGCCAGCAGCCAAGAAAAAAGCGAGCAGTACTTC.

CDR3 protein: CATSSLGTPETQYF. In nucleotides, the CDR3 is TGTGCCACCAGCAGTCTCGGGACACCCGAGACCCAGTACTTC. V and J are TRBV15 and TRBJ2-5, with a possible D match to TRBD1 (6 bases). V lost 3 bases and J 5 bases, leaving 13 bases between the germline ends. In germline, CDR1 is LNHNV, CDR2 YYDKDF (reference sequence). This CDR3 region has 14 residues.

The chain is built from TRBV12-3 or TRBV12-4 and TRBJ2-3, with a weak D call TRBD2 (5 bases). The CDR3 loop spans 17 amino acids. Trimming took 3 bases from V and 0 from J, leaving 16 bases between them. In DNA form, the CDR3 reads TGTGCCAGCAGTTTTGGCTCGAGGGCCCTTAGCACAGATACGCAGTATTTT. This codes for CASSFGSRALSTDTQYF.

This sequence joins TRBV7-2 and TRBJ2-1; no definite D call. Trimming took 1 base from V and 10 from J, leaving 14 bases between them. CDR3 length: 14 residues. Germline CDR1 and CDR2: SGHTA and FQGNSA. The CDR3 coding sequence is TGTGCCAGCAGCTTAGATGGCCTAGGGTACGAGCAGTTCTTC. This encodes CASSLDGLGYEQFF.

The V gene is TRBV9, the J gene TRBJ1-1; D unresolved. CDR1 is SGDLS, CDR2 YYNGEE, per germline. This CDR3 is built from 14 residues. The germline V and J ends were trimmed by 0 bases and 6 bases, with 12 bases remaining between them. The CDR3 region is CASSVGIPGAEAFF. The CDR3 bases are TGTGCCAGCAGCGTAGGGATCCCGGGCGCTGAAGCTTTCTTT.

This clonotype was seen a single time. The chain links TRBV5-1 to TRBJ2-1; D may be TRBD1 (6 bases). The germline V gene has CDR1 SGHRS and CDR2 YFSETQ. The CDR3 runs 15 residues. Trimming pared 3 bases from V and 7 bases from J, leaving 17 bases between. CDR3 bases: TGCGCCAGCAGCTACGAGAGGGGGACCGGGAATGAGCAGTTCTTC. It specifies CASSYERGTGNEQFF.

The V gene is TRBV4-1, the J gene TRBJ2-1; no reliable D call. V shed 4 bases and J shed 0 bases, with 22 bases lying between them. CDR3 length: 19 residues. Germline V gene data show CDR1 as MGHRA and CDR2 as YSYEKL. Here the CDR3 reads CASSPSSSPLLSSYNEQFF. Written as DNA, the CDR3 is TGCGCCAGCAGCCCGTCTTCTAGTCCACTTTTAAGCTCCTACAATGAGCAGTTCTTC.

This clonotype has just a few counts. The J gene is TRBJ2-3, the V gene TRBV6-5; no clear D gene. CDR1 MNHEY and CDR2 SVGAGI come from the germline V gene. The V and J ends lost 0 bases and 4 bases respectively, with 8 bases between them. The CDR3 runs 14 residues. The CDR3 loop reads CASSYSYVADTQYF. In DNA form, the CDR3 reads TGTGCCAGCAGTTACTCGTATGTTGCAGATACGCAGTATTTT.

This CDR3 is CASSQELAGGEETQYF. CDR3 bases: TGTGCCAGCAGCCAAGAATTGGCGGGGGGTGAAGAGACCCAGTACTTC. The rearrangement joins TRBV4-2 to TRBJ2-5; 8 bases fit TRBD2. The germline V gene encodes CDR1 LGHNA and CDR2 YNFKEQ. With V trimmed by 0 bases and J by 3 bases, 6 bases remained unmatched. There are 16 residues in the CDR3.

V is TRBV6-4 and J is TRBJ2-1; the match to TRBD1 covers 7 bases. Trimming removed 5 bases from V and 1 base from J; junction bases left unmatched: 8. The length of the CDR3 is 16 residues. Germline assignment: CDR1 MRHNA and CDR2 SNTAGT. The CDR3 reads CASSYMAGGSYNEQFF. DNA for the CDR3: TGTGCCAGCAGTTACATGGCAGGGGGATCCTACAATGAGCAGTTCTTC.

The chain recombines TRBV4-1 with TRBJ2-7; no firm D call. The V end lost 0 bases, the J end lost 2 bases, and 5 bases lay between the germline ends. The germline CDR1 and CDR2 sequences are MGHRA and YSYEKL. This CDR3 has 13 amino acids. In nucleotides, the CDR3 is TGCGCCAGCAGCCAAGATAAGACCTACGAGCAGTACTTC. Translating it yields CASSQDKTYEQYF.

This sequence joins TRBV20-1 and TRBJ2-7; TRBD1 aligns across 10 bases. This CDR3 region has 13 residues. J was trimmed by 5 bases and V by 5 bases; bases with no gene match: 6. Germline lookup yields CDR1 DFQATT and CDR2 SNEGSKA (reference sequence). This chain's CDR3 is CSAPAGTGDEQYF. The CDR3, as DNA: TGCAGTGCTCCAGCCGGGACAGGGGACGAGCAGTACTTC.